This T cell receptor (beta chain) derives from a study of breast tumors, draining lymph nodes, adjacent tissues. Germline assignment: CDR1 KGHDR and CDR2 SFDVKD. The CDR3 spans 15 residues. V lost 3 bases to trimming and J lost 4 bases, with 13 bases between them. By proportion, this clonotype is medium-sized. What it binds is not known. MiXCR was run by TCRdb on the multiplex PCR reads, yielding one entry per CDR3 protein. The sample includes about 22,000 distinct CDR3 sequences, 50% to 75% of them seen just once. Study-level findings and limits: Tumors had less TCR diversity than lymph nodes, more than nontumor tissue. The lymph node origin of tumor T cells was framed as consistent with a hypothesis, not demonstrated. Compared with basal-like, luminal-like tumors shared significantly more repertoire with nontumor tissue. Data fit most tumor T cells coming from lymph node, expanding in tumor.

The V and J genes are TRBV24-1 and TRBJ2-3; tentatively, D is TRBD1 (6 bases). The sample consisted of tumor-adjacent breast tissue. The clonotype originates from a female donor with breast cancer. Some clones in this sample may be carry-over from other donors' samples. The CDR3, as DNA: TGTGCCACCAGTGATCTAGCAGGGGACGCAGATACGCAGTATTTT. Amino acid sequence: CATSDLAGDADTQYF.